The 6 T cell receptor beta chains in this list originate from one sample, sequenced in a study of T cell changes during pregnancy in multiple sclerosis (dated by TCRdb to the late 2010s). Library preparation was by the immunoSEQ multiplex PCR assay. TCRdb took this table from immuneACCESS and kept in-frame rearrangements with V and J called. Such tables lack part of the clones; where checked against another copy, unresolved V genes explain under half of the gap, and the rest is unexplained. The sample records about 97,000 clones, 91% of which are singletons. The ten largest make up around 3.1% of the sample. The source was peripheral blood, collected in the second trimester of pregnancy. These receptors came from a female donor with multiple sclerosis, enrolled in a pregnancy study.

This sequence joins TRBV7-9 and TRBJ2-7; 7 bases are shared with TRBD2. The CDR3 extends over 13 amino acids. Germline V gives CDR1 SEHNR, CDR2 FQNEAQ (reference sequence). V lost 8 bases to trimming and J lost 0 bases; unmatched junction nucleotides: 4. The CDR3 loop reads CASEERGSYEQYF. CDR3 bases: TGTGCCAGCGAGGAGCGGGGCTCCTACGAGCAGTACTTC.

CDR3 region: CASSVALGPPRDIANTGELFF. CDR3 nucleotide sequence: TGTGCCAGCAGCGTAGCTTTGGGGCCCCCCCGGGACATCGCGAACACCGGGGAGCTGTTTTTT. The rearrangement uses TRBV9 and TRBJ2-2; a possible D gene is TRBD1 (6 bases). Germline loops: CDR1 SGDLS, CDR2 YYNGEE. V was cut by 0 bases and J by 0 bases, with 24 bases left in between. The CDR3 runs 21 residues.

The V gene is TRBV7-9, the J gene TRBJ2-7, with TRBD2 identical over 16 bases. Trimming at V came to 5 bases and at J to 2 bases, leaving 12 bases not matched to a gene. The CDR3 runs to 19 residues. CDR1 is SEHNR and CDR2 is FQNEAQ in the germline V gene (reference sequence). The CDR3 region is CASSQLGTSGRGNTYEQYF. CDR3 DNA sequence: TGTGCCAGCAGCCAACTAGGGACTAGCGGGAGGGGAAACACCTACGAGCAGTACTTC.

This chain connects TRBV2 to TRBJ1-5; D is perhaps TRBD1 (6 bases). Trimming removed 7 bases at V and 0 bases at J, with 10 bases between. The germline V gene has CDR1 SNHLY and CDR2 FYNNEI. The CDR3 loop spans 14 amino acids. CDR3 region: CASKGQISNQPQHF. For the CDR3, the DNA is TGTGCCAGCAAAGGACAGATTAGCAATCAGCCCCAGCATTTT. The whole variable domain, filled in from reference TRBV2 and TRBJ1-5, reads EPEVTQTPSHQVTQMGQEVILRCVPISNHLYFYWYRQILGQKVEFLVSFYNNEISEKSEIFDDQFSVERPDGSNFTLKIRSTKLEDSAMYFCASKGQISNQPQHFGDGTRLSIL.

This chain uses TRBV5-8 with TRBJ1-4; TRBD1 aligns across 10 bases. The CDR3 runs 15 residues. The trim removed 4 bases at V and 9 bases at J, leaving 9 bases unmatched. CDR1 and CDR2 from the germline V gene are SGHTS and YDEGEE. CDR3 sequence: CASSDRDRGSQKLFF. The CDR3 region has the DNA TGTGCCAGCAGCGACCGGGACAGGGGTTCACAAAAACTGTTTTTT.

The chain couples TRBV7-2 to TRBJ1-4; TRBD1 agrees at 8 bases. The V segment lost 5 bases and the J segment 0 bases; nucleotides outside the gene matches: 2. Germline assignment: CDR1 SGHTA and CDR2 FQGNSA. The CDR3 length is 15 residues. The CDR3 DNA sequence: TGTGCCAGCAGCCCCAGGGGGCCAACTAATGAAAAACTGTTTTTT. Residues: CASSPRGPTNEKLFF. Full variable domain (rest looked up from reference TRBV7-2 and TRBJ1-4): GAGVSQSPSNKVTEKGKDVELRCDPISGHTALYWYRQSLGQGLEFLIYFQGNSAPDKSGLPSDRFSAERTGGSVSTLTIQRTQQEDSAVYLCASSPRGPTNEKLFFGSGTQLSVL.